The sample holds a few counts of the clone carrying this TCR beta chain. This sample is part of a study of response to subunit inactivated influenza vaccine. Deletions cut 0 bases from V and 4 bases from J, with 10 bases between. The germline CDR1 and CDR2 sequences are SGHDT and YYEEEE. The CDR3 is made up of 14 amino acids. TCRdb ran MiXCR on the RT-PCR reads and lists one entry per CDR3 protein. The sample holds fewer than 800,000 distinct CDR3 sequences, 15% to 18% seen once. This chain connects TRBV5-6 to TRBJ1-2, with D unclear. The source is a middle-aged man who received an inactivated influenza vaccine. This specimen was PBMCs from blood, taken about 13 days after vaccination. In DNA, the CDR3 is TGTGCCAGCAGCTTGGAGTCAGCCCTCTATGGCTACACCTTC. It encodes CASSLESALYGYTF.